A selection of T cell receptor beta chains follows, all from one sample in a study of blood T cell repertoires in COVID-19. The protocol was immunoSEQ multiplex PCR, while the TCRdb copy is restricted to in-frame clones and leaves out a portion. The sample includes about 220,000 clones, 88% of them seen just once. Sequences were obtained from PBMCs or T cells enriched from blood (not recorded which). Receptor source: a woman aged 45-59 years with acute COVID-19. Each CDR3 is given with its conserved first and last residue. The D gene is left open where the match is weak. Not every row has a clone size; where given, it reads once, few, many or a size class.

j_gene: TRBJ1-3
d_gene: TRBD1
abundance: .
v_gene: TRBV5-5
CDR3nt: TGTGCCAGCAGCTTCGTCCTGACAGGGATCTCTGGAAACACCATATATTTT
CDR3aa: CASSFVLTGISGNTIYF

j_gene: TRBJ1-3
d_gene: .
abundance: .
v_gene: TRBV28
CDR3nt: TGTGCCAGCAGTCCACCGGGCTCTGGAAACACCATATATTTT
CDR3aa: CASSPPGSGNTIYF

j_gene: TRBJ2-2
d_gene: .
abundance: .
v_gene: TRBV3-1/TRBV3-2
CDR3nt: TGTGCCAGCAGCTCCCGAGGGATAAGGACCGGGGAGCTGTTTTTT
CDR3aa: CASSSRGIRTGELFF

j_gene: TRBJ1-5
d_gene: .
abundance: few
v_gene: TRBV28
CDR3nt: TGTGCCAGCAGTAAGGACAGCCTGGGTCAGCCCCAGCATTTT
CDR3aa: CASSKDSLGQPQHF

j_gene: TRBJ1-2
d_gene: TRBD1
abundance: .
v_gene: TRBV27
CDR3nt: TGTGCCAGCAGTCCTCTATCGACAGGGCGCGATGGCTACACCTTC
CDR3aa: CASSPLSTGRDGYTF

j_gene: TRBJ2-2
d_gene: TRBD1
abundance: .
v_gene: TRBV11-2
CDR3nt: TGTGCCAGCAGCTCGGTCCGGGGACAGGGGGCCGGGGAGCTGTTTTTT
CDR3aa: CASSSVRGQGAGELFF

j_gene: TRBJ2-3
d_gene: TRBD2
abundance: .
v_gene: TRBV9
CDR3nt: TGTGCCAGCAGCCTCGAGACTAGCGGGAGTTTATCAGATACGCAGTATTTT
CDR3aa: CASSLETSGSLSDTQYF

j_gene: TRBJ1-4
d_gene: TRBD1
abundance: .
v_gene: TRBV18
CDR3nt: TGTGCCAGCTCACCAGGACAGGATAGACGAGGAAAACTGTTTTTT
CDR3aa: CASSPGQDRRGKLFF

j_gene: TRBJ1-2
d_gene: TRBD1
abundance: .
v_gene: TRBV6-5
CDR3nt: TGTGCCAGCGAGCCGGGACAGGGGGCGTATGGCTACACCTTC
CDR3aa: CASEPGQGAYGYTF

j_gene: TRBJ1-1
d_gene: .
abundance: .
v_gene: TRBV6-1
CDR3nt: TGTGCCAGCAGTGAATGGAGGGAAGCTTTCTTT
CDR3aa: CASSEWREAFF

j_gene: TRBJ1-1
d_gene: TRBD1
abundance: .
v_gene: TRBV5-1
CDR3nt: TGCGCCAGCAGACACACAGGGGGCCTGAGGGGTGCTTTCTTT
CDR3aa: CASRHTGGLRGAFF

j_gene: TRBJ2-4
d_gene: .
abundance: once
v_gene: TRBV15
CDR3nt: TGTGCCACCTCTCTAGCCAAAAACATTCAGTACTTC
CDR3aa: CATSLAKNIQYF

j_gene: TRBJ2-1
d_gene: TRBD2
abundance: .
v_gene: TRBV19
CDR3nt: TGTGCCAGTAGTATAGACCGGACTAGTTACAATGAGCAGTTCTTC
CDR3aa: CASSIDRTSYNEQFF

j_gene: TRBJ2-7
d_gene: .
abundance: .
v_gene: TRBV5-5
CDR3nt: TGTGCCAGCAGCTTGATAGTAGTGCCCTACGAGCAGTACTTC
CDR3aa: CASSLIVVPYEQYF

j_gene: TRBJ1-5
d_gene: TRBD1
abundance: .
v_gene: TRBV7-8
CDR3nt: TGTGCCAGCAGCTTAGTGTGGACAGGGGGTTTGAGGCAGCCCCAGCATTTT
CDR3aa: CASSLVWTGGLRQPQHF

j_gene: TRBJ2-2
d_gene: .
abundance: .
v_gene: TRBV7-2
CDR3nt: TGTGCCAGCAGCTTAGAATTAGTCACCGGGGAGCTGTTTTTT
CDR3aa: CASSLELVTGELFF

j_gene: TRBJ2-7
d_gene: .
abundance: .
v_gene: TRBV7-9
CDR3nt: TGTGCCAGCAGCTTAATGGGCCGTACCTCCTACGAGCAGTACTTC
CDR3aa: CASSLMGRTSYEQYF

j_gene: TRBJ2-1
d_gene: TRBD1
abundance: .
v_gene: TRBV27
CDR3nt: TGTGCCAGCAGTTCCCACCAGGGGGCCTACAATGAGCAGTTCTTC
CDR3aa: CASSSHQGAYNEQFF

j_gene: TRBJ1-4
d_gene: TRBD1
abundance: few
v_gene: TRBV10-3
CDR3nt: TGTGCCATCAGTCGGACAGGTACTAATGAAAAACTGTTTTTT
CDR3aa: CAISRTGTNEKLFF

j_gene: TRBJ2-1
d_gene: TRBD2
abundance: .
v_gene: TRBV28
CDR3nt: TGTGCCAGCAGTTTTGCCCCATCTAGCGGGAGTGGGGATGAGCAGTTCTTC
CDR3aa: CASSFAPSSGSGDEQFF

j_gene: TRBJ2-7
d_gene: .
abundance: .
v_gene: TRBV10-2
CDR3nt: TGCGCCAGCAGTGATGGCCCTGGCGGAGACTACGAGCAGTACTTC
CDR3aa: CASSDGPGGDYEQYF

j_gene: TRBJ2-2
d_gene: TRBD1
abundance: .
v_gene: TRBV7-2
CDR3nt: TGTGCCAGCAGCTATCCCGGGACAGGGAACACCGGGGAGCTGTTTTTT
CDR3aa: CASSYPGTGNTGELFF

j_gene: TRBJ1-1
d_gene: .
abundance: .
v_gene: TRBV4-1
CDR3nt: TGCGCCAGCAGCCACTTACAGGGAATGAACACTGAAGCTTTCTTT
CDR3aa: CASSHLQGMNTEAFF

j_gene: TRBJ1-1
d_gene: .
abundance: .
v_gene: TRBV19
CDR3nt: TGTGCCAGTAGTATAGCCTCCCGCGGATACACTGAAGCTTTCTTT
CDR3aa: CASSIASRGYTEAFF

j_gene: TRBJ2-3
d_gene: TRBD2
abundance: .
v_gene: TRBV7-3
CDR3nt: TGTGCCAGCAGCTCAAGGGCTAGCGGGAGCAAAGATACGCAGTATTTT
CDR3aa: CASSSRASGSKDTQYF

j_gene: TRBJ1-4
d_gene: .
abundance: .
v_gene: TRBV5-1
CDR3nt: TGCGCCAGCAGCTTGGCGGGAGCTGCAACTAATGAAAAACTGTTTTTT
CDR3aa: CASSLAGAATNEKLFF

j_gene: TRBJ1-1
d_gene: TRBD1
abundance: .
v_gene: TRBV6-5
CDR3nt: TGTGCCAGCAGGCCCGACAGGGGGCACACTGAAGCTTTCTTT
CDR3aa: CASRPDRGHTEAFF

j_gene: TRBJ2-1
d_gene: .
abundance: .
v_gene: TRBV5-5
CDR3nt: TGTGCCAGCAGCTTTTGGAGGCCCAATGAGCAGTTCTTC
CDR3aa: CASSFWRPNEQFF

j_gene: TRBJ1-6
d_gene: .
abundance: few
v_gene: TRBV28
CDR3nt: TGTGCCAGCAGTTTCACCGGGGGTGGATCACCCCTCCACTTT
CDR3aa: CASSFTGGGSPLHF

j_gene: TRBJ2-2
d_gene: .
abundance: .
v_gene: TRBV4-1
CDR3nt: TGCGCCAGCAGCCACCAGGGGAGCGGGGAGCTGTTTTTT
CDR3aa: CASSHQGSGELFF

j_gene: TRBJ2-1
d_gene: TRBD2
abundance: .
v_gene: TRBV30
CDR3nt: TGTGCCTGGAGTTTCGGCGGGAGTCTTGATGAGCAGTTCTTC
CDR3aa: CAWSFGGSLDEQFF

j_gene: TRBJ2-7
d_gene: .
abundance: .
v_gene: TRBV6-5
CDR3nt: TGTGCCAGCAGTTACACCTCACGAGCTTATCGATTCGAGCAGTACTTC
CDR3aa: CASSYTSRAYRFEQYF

j_gene: TRBJ1-2
d_gene: TRBD1
abundance: .
v_gene: TRBV5-1
CDR3nt: TGCGCCAGCAGGGAGCAGGGGGCGGGCTATGGCTACACCTTC
CDR3aa: CASREQGAGYGYTF

j_gene: TRBJ2-3
d_gene: .
abundance: few
v_gene: TRBV6-4
CDR3nt: TGTGCCAGCAGCATGAGCGGATCGGACACAGATACGCAGTATTTT
CDR3aa: CASSMSGSDTDTQYF

j_gene: TRBJ1-6
d_gene: .
abundance: few
v_gene: TRBV28
CDR3nt: TGTGCCAGCAGAGACAGCTATAATTCACCCCTCCACTTT
CDR3aa: CASRDSYNSPLHF

j_gene: TRBJ2-7
d_gene: .
abundance: .
v_gene: TRBV7-2
CDR3nt: TGTGCCAGCAGCTTAAACAGGGCCTACGAGCAGTACTTC
CDR3aa: CASSLNRAYEQYF

j_gene: TRBJ1-2
d_gene: .
abundance: .
v_gene: TRBV4-2
CDR3nt: TGTGCCAGCAGCCAAGACAGGAACTATGGCTACACCTTC
CDR3aa: CASSQDRNYGYTF

j_gene: TRBJ2-7
d_gene: .
abundance: .
v_gene: TRBV28
CDR3nt: TGTGCCAGCAGTTTAGGGGGGGCACCCTACGAGCAGTACTTC
CDR3aa: CASSLGGAPYEQYF

j_gene: TRBJ2-1
d_gene: .
abundance: .
v_gene: TRBV29-1
CDR3nt: TGCAGCGTTGTTGTACAGGGACCTTTCAATGAGCAGTTCTTC
CDR3aa: CSVVVQGPFNEQFF

j_gene: TRBJ1-6
d_gene: .
abundance: .
v_gene: TRBV4-1
CDR3nt: TGCGCCAGCAGCCAAGATTCGAGGTCACCCCTCCACTTT
CDR3aa: CASSQDSRSPLHF

j_gene: TRBJ1-2
d_gene: .
abundance: .
v_gene: TRBV28
CDR3nt: TGTGCCAGCAGTCGACAGCTCTATGGCTACACCTTC
CDR3aa: CASSRQLYGYTF

j_gene: TRBJ1-3
d_gene: TRBD1
abundance: .
v_gene: TRBV2
CDR3nt: TGTGCCATCCCGATCGTAGATGACAGGGGATTTGGTAACACCATATATTTT
CDR3aa: CAIPIVDDRGFGNTIYF

j_gene: TRBJ1-2
d_gene: .
abundance: once
v_gene: TRBV29-1
CDR3nt: TGCAGCGTTGTGTCAGGGTATGGCTACACCTTC
CDR3aa: CSVVSGYGYTF

j_gene: TRBJ1-2
d_gene: TRBD1
abundance: .
v_gene: TRBV29-1
CDR3nt: TGCAGCGTTGAGAGAAAGTATCGACAAGGGGGCGGCTACACCTTC
CDR3aa: CSVERKYRQGGGYTF

j_gene: TRBJ1-4
d_gene: .
abundance: .
v_gene: TRBV6-5
CDR3nt: TGTGCCAGCAGTTACTCGGCAGGTAGAAATGAAAAACTGTTTTTT
CDR3aa: CASSYSAGRNEKLFF

j_gene: TRBJ2-7
d_gene: TRBD1
abundance: .
v_gene: TRBV2
CDR3nt: TGTGCCAGCGAGGATGGACAGGAAAGCTCCTACGAGCAGTACTTC
CDR3aa: CASEDGQESSYEQYF

j_gene: TRBJ1-5
d_gene: TRBD1
abundance: .
v_gene: TRBV3-1/TRBV3-2
CDR3nt: TGTGCCAGCAGCCAAGACACAGGGGGGCGACAGCCCCAGCATTTT
CDR3aa: CASSQDTGGRQPQHF

j_gene: TRBJ1-3
d_gene: TRBD1
abundance: .
v_gene: TRBV11-2
CDR3nt: TGTGCCAGCAGCCGACAGGGGACCTCTGGAAACACCATATATTTT
CDR3aa: CASSRQGTSGNTIYF